The entry that follows covers one TCR beta chain sequence. Its antigen remains unknown. These data come from a study of radiotherapy plus CTLA-4 blockade in lung cancer. Study-wide context: Patients showed objective responses in 15% to 20% of cases, and disease control was achieved by 25% to 35%.

TCRdb keeps only in-frame clones here, not all; method: immunoSEQ multiplex PCR. This table has 35,000 to 40,000 clones, around 70% appearing once. Trimming removed 3 bases at V and 1 base at J, with 10 bases between. The CDR3 is 14 amino acids. CDR1 and CDR2 (germline): SGHNT, YYREEE (reference sequence). Study-level points and caveats: Blood-borne expansion of tumor-derived TCR clones followed radiotherapy plus ipilimumab.

V usage is TRBV5-4 and J usage is TRBJ1-1, with D hard to call. The source is a human donor with non-small cell lung cancer who had stable disease on radiotherapy plus ipilimumab. Sequencing used peripheral blood, obtained from a patient treated with radiotherapy plus ipilimumab. CDR3 coding DNA: TGTGCCAGCAGCTGGGGAGTTCGGAACACTGAAGCTTTCTTT. It encodes CASSWGVRNTEAFF.